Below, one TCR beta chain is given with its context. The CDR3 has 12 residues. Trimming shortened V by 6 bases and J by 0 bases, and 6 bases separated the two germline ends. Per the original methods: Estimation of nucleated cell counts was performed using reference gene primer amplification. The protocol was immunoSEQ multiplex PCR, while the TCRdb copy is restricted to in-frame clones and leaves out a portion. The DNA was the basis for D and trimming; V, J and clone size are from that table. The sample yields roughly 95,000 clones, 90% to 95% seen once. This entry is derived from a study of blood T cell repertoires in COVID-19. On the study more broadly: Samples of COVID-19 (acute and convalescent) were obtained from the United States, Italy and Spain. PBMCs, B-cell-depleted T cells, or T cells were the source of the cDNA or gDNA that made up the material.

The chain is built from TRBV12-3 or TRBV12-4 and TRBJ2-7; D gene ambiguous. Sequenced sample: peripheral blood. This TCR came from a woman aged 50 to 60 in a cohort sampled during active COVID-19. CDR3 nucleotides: TGTGCCAGCAGCGCGCCCTCCTACGAGCAGTACTTC. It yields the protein CASSAPSYEQYF.